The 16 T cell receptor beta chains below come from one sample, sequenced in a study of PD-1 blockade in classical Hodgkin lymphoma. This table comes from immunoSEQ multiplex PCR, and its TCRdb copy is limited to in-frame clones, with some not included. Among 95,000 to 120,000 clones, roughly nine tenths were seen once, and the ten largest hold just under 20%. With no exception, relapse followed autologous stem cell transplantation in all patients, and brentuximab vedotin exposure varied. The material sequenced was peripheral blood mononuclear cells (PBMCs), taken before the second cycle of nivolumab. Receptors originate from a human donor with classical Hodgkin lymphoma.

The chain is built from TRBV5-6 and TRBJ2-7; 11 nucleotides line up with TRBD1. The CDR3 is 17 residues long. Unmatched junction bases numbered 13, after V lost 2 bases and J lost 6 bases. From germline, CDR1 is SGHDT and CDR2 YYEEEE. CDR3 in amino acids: CASSFLTGGQGAFEQYF. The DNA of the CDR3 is TGTGCCAGCAGCTTTCTCACGGGCGGACAGGGGGCTTTCGAGCAGTACTTC. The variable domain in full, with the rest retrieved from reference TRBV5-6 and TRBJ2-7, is DAGVTQSPTHLIKTRGQQVTLRCSPKSGHDTVSWYQQALGQGPQFIFQYYEEEERQRGNFPDRFSGHQFPNYSSELNVNALLLGDSALYLCASSFLTGGQGAFEQYFGPGTRLTVT.

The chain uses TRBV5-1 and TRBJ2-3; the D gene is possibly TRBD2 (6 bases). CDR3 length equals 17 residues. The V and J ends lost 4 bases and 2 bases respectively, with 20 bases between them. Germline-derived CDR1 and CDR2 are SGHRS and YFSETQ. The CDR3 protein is CASSPGWGVGITDTQYF. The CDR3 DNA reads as TGCGCCAGCAGCCCCGGATGGGGGGTCGGGATCACAGATACGCAGTATTTT.

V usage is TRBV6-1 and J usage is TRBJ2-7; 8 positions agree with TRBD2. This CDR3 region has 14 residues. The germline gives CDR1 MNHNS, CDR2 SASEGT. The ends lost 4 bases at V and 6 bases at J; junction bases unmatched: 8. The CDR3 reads CASSVTGLVGEQYF. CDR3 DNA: TGTGCCAGCAGTGTGACGGGACTAGTGGGCGAGCAGTACTTC.

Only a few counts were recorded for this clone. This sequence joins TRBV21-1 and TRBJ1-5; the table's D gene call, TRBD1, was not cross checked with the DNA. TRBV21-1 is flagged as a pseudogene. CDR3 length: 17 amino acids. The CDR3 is CASSASTGPPCNQPQHF. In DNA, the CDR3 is TGTGCCAGCAGCGCGTCGACAGGGCCGCCTTGCAATCAGCCCCAGCATTTT.

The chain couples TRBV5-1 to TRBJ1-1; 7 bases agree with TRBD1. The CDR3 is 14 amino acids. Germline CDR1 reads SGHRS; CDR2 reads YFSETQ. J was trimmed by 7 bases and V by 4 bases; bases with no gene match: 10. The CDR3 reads CASSLRTGDFEAFF. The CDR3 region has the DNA TGCGCCAGCAGCCTAAGAACAGGGGACTTTGAAGCTTTCTTT. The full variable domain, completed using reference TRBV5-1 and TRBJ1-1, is KAGVTQTPRYLIKTRGQQVTLSCSPISGHRSVSWYQQTPGQGLQFLFEYFSETQRNKGNFPGRFSGRQFSNSRSEMNVSTLELGDSALYLCASSLRTGDFEAFFGQGTRLTVV.

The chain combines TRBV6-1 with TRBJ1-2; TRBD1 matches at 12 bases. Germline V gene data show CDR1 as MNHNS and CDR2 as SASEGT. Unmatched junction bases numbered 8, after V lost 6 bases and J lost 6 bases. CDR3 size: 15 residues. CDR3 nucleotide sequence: TGTGCCAGCAGAGGAGGGACAGGGGGCGTCGATGGCTACACCTTC. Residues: CASRGGTGGVDGYTF.

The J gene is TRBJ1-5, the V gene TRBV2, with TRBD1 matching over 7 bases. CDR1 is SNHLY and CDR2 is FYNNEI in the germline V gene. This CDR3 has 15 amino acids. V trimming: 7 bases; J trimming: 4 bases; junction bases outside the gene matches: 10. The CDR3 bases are TGTGCCAGCAAAGTGACAGGGCTTCGGAATCAGCCCCAGCATTTT. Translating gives CASKVTGLRNQPQHF.

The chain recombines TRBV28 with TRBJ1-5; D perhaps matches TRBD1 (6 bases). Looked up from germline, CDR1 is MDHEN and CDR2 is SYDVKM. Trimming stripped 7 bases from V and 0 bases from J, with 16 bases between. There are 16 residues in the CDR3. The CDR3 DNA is TGTGCCAGCACCATGCCCGGGACACATAGCAATCAGCCCCAGCATTTT. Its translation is CASTMPGTHSNQPQHF.

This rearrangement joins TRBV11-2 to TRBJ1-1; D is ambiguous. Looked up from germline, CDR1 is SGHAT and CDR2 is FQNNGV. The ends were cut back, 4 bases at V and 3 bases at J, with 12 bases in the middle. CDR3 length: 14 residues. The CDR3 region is CASSSRIVDTEAFF. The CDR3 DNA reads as TGTGCCAGCAGCTCCCGCATCGTGGACACTGAAGCTTTCTTT.

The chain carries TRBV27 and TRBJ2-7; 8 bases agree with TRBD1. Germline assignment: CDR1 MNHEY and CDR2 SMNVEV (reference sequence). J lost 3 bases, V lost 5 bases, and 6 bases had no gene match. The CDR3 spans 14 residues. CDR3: CASSRQGISYEQYF. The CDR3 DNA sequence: TGTGCCAGCAGTAGACAGGGGATCAGCTACGAGCAGTACTTC.

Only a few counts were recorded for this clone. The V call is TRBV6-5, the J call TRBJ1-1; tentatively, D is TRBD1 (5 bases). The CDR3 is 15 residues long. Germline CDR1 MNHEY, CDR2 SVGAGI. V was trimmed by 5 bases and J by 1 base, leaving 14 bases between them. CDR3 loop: CASSARDSENTEAFF. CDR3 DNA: TGTGCCAGCAGTGCTCGGGACTCCGAGAACACTGAAGCTTTCTTT.

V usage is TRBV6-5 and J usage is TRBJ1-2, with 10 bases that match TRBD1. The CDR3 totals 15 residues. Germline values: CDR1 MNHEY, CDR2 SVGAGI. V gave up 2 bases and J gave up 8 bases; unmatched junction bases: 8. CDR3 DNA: TGTGCCAGCAGTTACACTGGGACAGGGGTAGGCGGCTACACCTTC. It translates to CASSYTGTGVGGYTF.

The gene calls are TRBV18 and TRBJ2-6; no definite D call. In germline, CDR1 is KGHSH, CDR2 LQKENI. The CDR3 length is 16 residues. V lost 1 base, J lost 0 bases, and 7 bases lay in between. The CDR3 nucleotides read TGTGCCAGCTCACCACAAAGGAACTCTGGGGCCAACGTCCTGACTTTC. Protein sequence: CASSPQRNSGANVLTF.

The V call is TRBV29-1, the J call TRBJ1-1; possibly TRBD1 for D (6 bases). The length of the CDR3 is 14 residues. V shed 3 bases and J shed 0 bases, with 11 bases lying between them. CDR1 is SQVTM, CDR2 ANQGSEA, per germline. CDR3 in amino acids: CSVDSAGVNTEAFF. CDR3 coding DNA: TGCAGCGTTGATTCGGCAGGGGTGAACACTGAAGCTTTCTTT.

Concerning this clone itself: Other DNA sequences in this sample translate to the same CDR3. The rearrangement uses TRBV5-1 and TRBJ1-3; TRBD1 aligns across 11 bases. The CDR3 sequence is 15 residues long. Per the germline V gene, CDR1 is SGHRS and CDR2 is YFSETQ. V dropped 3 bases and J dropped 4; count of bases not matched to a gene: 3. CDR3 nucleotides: TGCGCCAGCAGCTCGGACAGGGGGCCAGGAAACACCATATATTTT. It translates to CASSSDRGPGNTIYF.

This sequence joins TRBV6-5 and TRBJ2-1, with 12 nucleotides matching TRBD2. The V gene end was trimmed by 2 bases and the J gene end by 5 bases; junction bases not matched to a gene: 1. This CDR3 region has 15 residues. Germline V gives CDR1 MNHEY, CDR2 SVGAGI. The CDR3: CASSYLAGGNNEQFF. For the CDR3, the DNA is TGTGCCAGCAGTTACCTAGCGGGAGGGAACAATGAGCAGTTCTTC.